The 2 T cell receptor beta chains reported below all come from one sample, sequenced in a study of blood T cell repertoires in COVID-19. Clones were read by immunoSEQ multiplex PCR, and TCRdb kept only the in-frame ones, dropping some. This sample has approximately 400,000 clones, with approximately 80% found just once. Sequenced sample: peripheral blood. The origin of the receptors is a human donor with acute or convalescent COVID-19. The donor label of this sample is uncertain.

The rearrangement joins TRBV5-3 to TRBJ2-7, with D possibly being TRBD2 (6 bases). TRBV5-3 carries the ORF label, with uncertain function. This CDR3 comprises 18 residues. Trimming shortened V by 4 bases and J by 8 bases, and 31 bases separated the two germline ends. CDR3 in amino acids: CARSNEMGDSGLLLKQYF. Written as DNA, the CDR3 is TGTGCCAGAAGCAACGAGATGGGTGATAGCGGACTCCTGCTCAAGCAGTACTTC.

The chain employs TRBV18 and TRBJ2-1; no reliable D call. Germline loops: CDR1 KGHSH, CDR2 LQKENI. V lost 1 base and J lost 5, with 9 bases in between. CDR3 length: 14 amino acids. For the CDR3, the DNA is TGTGCCAGCTCACCACTGTCCCGGGACAATGAGCAGTTCTTC. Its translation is CASSPLSRDNEQFF.